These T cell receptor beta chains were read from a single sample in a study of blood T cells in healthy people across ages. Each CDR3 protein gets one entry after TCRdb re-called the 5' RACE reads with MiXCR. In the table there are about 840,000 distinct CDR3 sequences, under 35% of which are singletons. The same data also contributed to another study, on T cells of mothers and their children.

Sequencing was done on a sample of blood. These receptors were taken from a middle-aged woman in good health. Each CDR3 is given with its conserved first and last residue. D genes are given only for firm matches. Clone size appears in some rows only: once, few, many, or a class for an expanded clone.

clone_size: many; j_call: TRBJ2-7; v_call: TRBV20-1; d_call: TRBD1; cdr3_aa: CSARSWTGWEQYF; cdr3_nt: TGCAGTGCTAGGTCCTGGACAGGGTGGGAGCAGTACTTC
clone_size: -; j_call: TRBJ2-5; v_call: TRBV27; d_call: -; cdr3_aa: CASSLSSEQGETQYF; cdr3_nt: TGTGCCAGCAGTTTATCGTCGGAACAGGGTGAGACCCAGTACTTC
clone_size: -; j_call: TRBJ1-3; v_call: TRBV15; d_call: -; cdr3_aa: CATSKVGPSSGNTIYF; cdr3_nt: TGTGCCACCAGCAAGGTCGGCCCTAGCTCTGGAAACACCATATATTTT
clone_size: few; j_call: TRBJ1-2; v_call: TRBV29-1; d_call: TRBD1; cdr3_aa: CSVGVTGNYGYTF; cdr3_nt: TGCAGCGTTGGAGTGACAGGGAACTATGGCTACACCTTC
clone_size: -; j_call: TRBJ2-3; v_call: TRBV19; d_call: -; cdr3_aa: CASSMGDVVLADTQYF; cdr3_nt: TGTGCCAGTAGTATGGGGGATGTGGTCCTTGCAGATACGCAGTATTTT
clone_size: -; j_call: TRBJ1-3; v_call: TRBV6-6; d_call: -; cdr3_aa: CATRSAGNRSGNTIYF; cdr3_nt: TGTGCCACCCGTTCGGCAGGGAACCGCTCTGGAAACACCATATATTTT
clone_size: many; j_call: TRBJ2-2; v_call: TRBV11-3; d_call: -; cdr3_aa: CASSLGGDTGELFF; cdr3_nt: TGTGCCAGCAGCTTAGGGGGCGACACCGGGGAGCTGTTTTTT
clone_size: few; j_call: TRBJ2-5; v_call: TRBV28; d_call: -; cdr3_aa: CASTLRVGMYQETQYF; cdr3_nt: TGTGCCAGCACTCTCAGGGTGGGCATGTACCAAGAGACCCAGTACTTC
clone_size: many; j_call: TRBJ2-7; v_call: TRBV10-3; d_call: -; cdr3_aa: CAISPRTYEQYF; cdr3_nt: TGTGCCATCAGTCCGCGGACCTACGAGCAGTACTTC
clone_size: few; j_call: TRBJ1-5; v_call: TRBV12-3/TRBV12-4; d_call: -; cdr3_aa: CASTPSLGSNQPQHF; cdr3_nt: TGTGCCAGCACCCCTTCGCTGGGAAGCAATCAGCCCCAGCATTTT
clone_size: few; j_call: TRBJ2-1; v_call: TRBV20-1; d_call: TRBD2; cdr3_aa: CSATAGTSQDNEQFF; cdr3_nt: TGCAGTGCTACCGCTGGGACTAGTCAGGACAATGAGCAGTTCTTC
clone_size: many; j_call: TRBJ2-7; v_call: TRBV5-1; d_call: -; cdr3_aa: CASSVSPTVSYEQYF; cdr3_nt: TGCGCCAGCAGCGTTAGCCCGACAGTATCCTACGAGCAGTACTTC
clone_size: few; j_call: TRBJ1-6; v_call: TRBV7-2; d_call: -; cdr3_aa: CASSQIEQSPLHF; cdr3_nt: TGTGCCAGCAGTCAAATAGAGCAGTCACCCCTCCACTTT
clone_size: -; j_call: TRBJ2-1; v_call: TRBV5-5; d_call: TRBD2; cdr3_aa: CASSVDPLAGGYNEQFF; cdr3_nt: TGTGCCAGCAGCGTCGACCCACTAGCGGGGGGGTACAATGAGCAGTTCTTC
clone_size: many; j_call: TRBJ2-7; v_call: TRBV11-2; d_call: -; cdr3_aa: CASSSNRGGQYF; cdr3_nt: TGTGCCAGCAGCTCCAACAGGGGGGGGCAGTACTTC
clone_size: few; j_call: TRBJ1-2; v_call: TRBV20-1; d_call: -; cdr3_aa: CSAWGRGAYGYTF; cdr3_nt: TGCAGTGCATGGGGGAGGGGGGCCTATGGCTACACCTTC
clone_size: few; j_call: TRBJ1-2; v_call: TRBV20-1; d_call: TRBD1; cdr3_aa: CSAERTGRNYGHTF; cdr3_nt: TGCAGTGCCGAGCGGACAGGGAGAAACTATGGCCACACCTTC
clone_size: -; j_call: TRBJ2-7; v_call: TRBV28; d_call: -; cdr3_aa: CASSLRGGIREQYF; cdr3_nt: TGTGCCAGCAGTTTGAGGGGGGGGATCCGCGAGCAGTACTTC
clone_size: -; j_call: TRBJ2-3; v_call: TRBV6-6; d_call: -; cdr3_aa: CASTSGGDTQYF; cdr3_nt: TGTGCCAGCACCTCGGGTGGAGATACGCAGTATTTT
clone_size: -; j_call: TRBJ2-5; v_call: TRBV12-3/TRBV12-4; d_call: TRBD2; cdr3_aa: CASSPSGGEKETQYF; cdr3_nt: TGTGCCAGCAGTCCTAGCGGGGGGGAGAAAGAGACCCAGTACTTC
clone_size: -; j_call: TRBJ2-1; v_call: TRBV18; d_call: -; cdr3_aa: CASSPGTPNNEQFF; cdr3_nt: TGTGCCAGCTCGCCCGGGACACCCAACAATGAGCAGTTCTTC
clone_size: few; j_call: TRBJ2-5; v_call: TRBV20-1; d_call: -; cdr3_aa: CSATNKRQYF; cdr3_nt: TGCAGTGCTACCAATAAAAGGCAGTACTTC
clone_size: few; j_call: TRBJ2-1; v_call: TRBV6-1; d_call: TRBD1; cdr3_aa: CASRTGQADYNEQFF; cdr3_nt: TGTGCCAGCAGGACGGGACAGGCGGACTACAATGAGCAGTTCTTC
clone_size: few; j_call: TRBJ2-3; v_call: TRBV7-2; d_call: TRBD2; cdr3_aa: CASSDRLAGESTDTQYF; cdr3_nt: TGTGCCAGCAGCGATCGACTAGCGGGGGAGAGCACAGATACGCAGTATTTT
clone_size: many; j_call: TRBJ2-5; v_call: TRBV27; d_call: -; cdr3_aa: CASSRGGRSETQYF; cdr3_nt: TGTGCCAGCAGTCGAGGGGGGAGATCAGAGACCCAGTACTTC
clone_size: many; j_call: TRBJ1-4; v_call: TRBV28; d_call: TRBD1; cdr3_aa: CASSPPGQINEKLFF; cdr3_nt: TGTGCCAGCAGTCCTCCGGGACAGATAAATGAAAAACTGTTTTTT
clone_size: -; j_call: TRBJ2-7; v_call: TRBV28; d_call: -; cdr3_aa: CASSPAERAGSYEQYF; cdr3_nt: TGTGCCAGCAGTCCCGCCGAGAGGGCTGGCTCCTACGAGCAGTACTTC
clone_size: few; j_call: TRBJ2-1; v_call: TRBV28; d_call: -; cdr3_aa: CASPGPNYNEQFF; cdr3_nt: TGTGCCAGTCCGGGACCCAACTACAATGAGCAGTTCTTC
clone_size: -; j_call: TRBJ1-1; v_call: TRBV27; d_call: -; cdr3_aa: CASSWAGVGTEAFF; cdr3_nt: TGTGCCAGCAGTTGGGCAGGGGTGGGCACTGAAGCTTTCTTT
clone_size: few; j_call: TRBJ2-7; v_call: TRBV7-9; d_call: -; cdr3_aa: CASSPIGPGSYEQYF; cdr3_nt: TGTGCCAGCAGCCCGATTGGGCCTGGCTCCTACGAGCAGTACTTC
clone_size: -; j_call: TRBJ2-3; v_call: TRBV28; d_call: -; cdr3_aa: CASSLITSPTDTQYF; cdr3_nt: TGTGCCAGCAGTTTGATCACTAGTCCCACAGATACGCAGTATTTT
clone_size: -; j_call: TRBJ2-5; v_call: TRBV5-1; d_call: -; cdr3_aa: CASSLVNRGGETQYF; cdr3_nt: TGCGCCAGCAGCTTGGTTAACAGGGGAGGGGAGACCCAGTACTTC
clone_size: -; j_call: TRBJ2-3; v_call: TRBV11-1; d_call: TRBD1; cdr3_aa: CASSFGTGGDTQYF; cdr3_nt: TGTGCCAGCAGCTTCGGAACAGGGGGAGATACGCAGTATTTT
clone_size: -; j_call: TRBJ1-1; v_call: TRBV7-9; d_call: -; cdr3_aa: CASSLEIGGNTEAFF; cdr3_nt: TGTGCCAGCAGCTTAGAGATAGGGGGAAACACTGAAGCTTTCTTT
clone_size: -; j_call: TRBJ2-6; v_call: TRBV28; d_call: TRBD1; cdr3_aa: CATGQGATGANVLTF; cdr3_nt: TGTGCCACCGGACAGGGGGCAACTGGGGCCAACGTCCTGACTTTC
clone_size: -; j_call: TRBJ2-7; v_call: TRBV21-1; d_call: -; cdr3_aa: CASSDEGGDRYYEQYF; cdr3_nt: TGTGCCAGCAGCGACGAGGGGGGGGACAGGTACTACGAGCAGTACTTC
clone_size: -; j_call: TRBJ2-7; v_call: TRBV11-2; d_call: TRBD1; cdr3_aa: CASSYLGGQGLYEQYF; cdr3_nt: TGTGCCAGCAGCTACCTCGGGGGACAGGGCCTCTACGAGCAGTACTTC
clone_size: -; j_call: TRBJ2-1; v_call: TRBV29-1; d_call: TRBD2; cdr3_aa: CSVRASSGEAGNEQFF; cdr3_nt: TGCAGCGTCCGGGCCTCTAGCGGGGAGGCAGGGAATGAGCAGTTCTTC
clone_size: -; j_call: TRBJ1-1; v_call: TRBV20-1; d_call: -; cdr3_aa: CSAKPSTGMNTEAFF; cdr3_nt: TGCAGTGCTAAACCCTCGACAGGTATGAACACTGAAGCTTTCTTT
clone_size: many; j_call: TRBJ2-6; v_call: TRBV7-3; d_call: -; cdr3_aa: CASSPGGAGGANVLTF; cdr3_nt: TGTGCCAGCAGCCCCGGCGGGGCAGGTGGGGCCAACGTCCTGACTTTC
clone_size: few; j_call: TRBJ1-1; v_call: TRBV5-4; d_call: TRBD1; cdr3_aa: CASSLGGQGAGTEAFF; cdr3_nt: TGTGCCAGCAGCTTGGGAGGACAGGGGGCAGGCACTGAAGCTTTCTTT
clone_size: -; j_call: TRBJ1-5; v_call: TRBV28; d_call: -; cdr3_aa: CASSPGTAWRGNQPQHF; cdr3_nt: TGTGCCAGCAGTCCCGGGACTGCCTGGAGGGGAAATCAGCCCCAGCATTTT
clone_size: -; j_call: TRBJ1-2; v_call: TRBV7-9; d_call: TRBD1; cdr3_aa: CASSRGTGSSNYGYTF; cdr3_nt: TGTGCCAGCAGCCGCGGGACAGGGAGTTCCAACTATGGCTACACCTTC
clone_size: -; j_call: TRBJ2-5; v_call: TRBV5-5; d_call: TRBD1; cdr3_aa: CASSFGTGSYKQYF; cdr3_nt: TGTGCCAGCAGCTTCGGGACAGGGAGTTACAAGCAGTACTTC
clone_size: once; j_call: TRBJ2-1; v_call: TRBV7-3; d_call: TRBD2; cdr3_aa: CANSPTGTSGGREQFF; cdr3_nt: TGTGCCAACAGCCCGACAGGGACTAGCGGGGGGAGGGAGCAGTTCTTC
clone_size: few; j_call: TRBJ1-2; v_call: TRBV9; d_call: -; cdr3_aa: CASSVGGSGGRDGYTF; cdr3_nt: TGTGCCAGCAGCGTAGGGGGGTCAGGAGGGCGGGATGGCTACACCTTC
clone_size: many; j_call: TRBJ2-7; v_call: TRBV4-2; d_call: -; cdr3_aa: CASSQEVNSYEQYF; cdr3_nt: TGTGCCAGCAGCCAAGAGGTAAACAGCTACGAGCAGTACTTC
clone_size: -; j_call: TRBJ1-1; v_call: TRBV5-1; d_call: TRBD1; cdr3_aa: CASSLSTGTAEAFF; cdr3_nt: TGCGCCAGCAGCTTGTCGACAGGGACCGCTGAAGCTTTCTTT
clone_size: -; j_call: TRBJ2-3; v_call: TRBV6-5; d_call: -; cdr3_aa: CASSYGRDNAQYF; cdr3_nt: TGTGCCAGCAGTTATGGCAGGGATAATGCGCAGTATTTT
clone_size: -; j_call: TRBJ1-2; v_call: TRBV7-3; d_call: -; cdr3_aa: CASSSTPGGNGYTF; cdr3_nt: TGTGCCAGCAGCTCCACCCCGGGGGGGAATGGCTACACCTTC
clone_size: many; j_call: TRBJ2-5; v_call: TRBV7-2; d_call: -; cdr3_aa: CASSSSGGVQETQYF; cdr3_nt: TGTGCCAGCAGCTCTAGTGGGGGTGTTCAAGAGACCCAGTACTTC
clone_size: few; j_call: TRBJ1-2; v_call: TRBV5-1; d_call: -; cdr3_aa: CASSLEGFVGGYTF; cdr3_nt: TGCGCCAGCAGCTTGGAGGGGTTCGTTGGTGGCTACACCTTC
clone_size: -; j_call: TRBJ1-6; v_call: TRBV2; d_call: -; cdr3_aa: CASENGLPRNSPLHF; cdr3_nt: TGTGCCAGCGAAAATGGGTTACCCCGAAATTCACCCCTCCACTTT
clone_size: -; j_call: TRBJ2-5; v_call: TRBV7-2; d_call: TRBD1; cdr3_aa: CTSSSPPGGETQYF; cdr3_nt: TGTACCAGCAGCTCTCCCCCAGGGGGAGAGACCCAGTACTTC
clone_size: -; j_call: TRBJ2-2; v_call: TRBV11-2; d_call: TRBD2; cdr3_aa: CASSWTSGVNTGELFF; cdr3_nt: TGTGCCAGCAGCTGGACTAGCGGGGTGAACACCGGGGAGCTGTTTTTT
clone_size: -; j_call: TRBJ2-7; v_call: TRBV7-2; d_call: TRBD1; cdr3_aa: CASSLVGVDRSYEQYF; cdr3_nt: TGTGCCAGCAGCTTAGTGGGGGTGGACAGGTCCTACGAGCAGTACTTC
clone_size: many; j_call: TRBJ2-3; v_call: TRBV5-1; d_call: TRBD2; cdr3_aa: CASSPGLARDTQYF; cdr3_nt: TGCGCCAGCAGCCCCGGACTAGCACGGGATACGCAGTATTTT